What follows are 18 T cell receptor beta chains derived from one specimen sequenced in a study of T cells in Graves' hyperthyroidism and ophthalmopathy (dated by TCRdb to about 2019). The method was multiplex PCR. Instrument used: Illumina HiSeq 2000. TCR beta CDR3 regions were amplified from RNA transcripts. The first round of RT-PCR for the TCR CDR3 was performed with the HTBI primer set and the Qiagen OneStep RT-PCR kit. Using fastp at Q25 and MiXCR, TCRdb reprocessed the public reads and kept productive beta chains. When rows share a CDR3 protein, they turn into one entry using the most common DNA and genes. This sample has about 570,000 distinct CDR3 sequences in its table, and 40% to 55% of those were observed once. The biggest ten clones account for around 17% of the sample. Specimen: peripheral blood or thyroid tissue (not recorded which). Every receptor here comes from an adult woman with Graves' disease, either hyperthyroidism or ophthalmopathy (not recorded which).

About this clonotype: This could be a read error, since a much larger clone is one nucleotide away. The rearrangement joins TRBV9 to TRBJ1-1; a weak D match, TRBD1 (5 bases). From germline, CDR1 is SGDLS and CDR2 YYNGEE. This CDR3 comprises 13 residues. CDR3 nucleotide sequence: TGTGCCAGCAGCTTGGGTGGGGGGAGTGAAGCTCTCTTT. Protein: CASSLGGGSEALF.

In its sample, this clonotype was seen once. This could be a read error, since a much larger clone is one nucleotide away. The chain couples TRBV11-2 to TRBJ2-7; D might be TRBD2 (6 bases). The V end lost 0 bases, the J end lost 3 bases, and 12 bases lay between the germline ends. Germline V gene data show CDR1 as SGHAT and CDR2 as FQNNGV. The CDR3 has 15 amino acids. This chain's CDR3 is CASSLDGLHGYEQYF. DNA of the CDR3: TGTGCCAGCAGCTTAGATGGACTACATGGCTACGAGCAGTACTTC.

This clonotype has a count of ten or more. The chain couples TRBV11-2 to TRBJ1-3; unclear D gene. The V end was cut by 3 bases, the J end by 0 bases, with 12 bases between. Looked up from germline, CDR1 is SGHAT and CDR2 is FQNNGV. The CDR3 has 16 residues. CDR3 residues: CASSLTATLSGNTIYF. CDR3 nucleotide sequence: TGTGCCAGCAGCTTGACCGCTACACTCTCTGGAAACACCATATATTTT.

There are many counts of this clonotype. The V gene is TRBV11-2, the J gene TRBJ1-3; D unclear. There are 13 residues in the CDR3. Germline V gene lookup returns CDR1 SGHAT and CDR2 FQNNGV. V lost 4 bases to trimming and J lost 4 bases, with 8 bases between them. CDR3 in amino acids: CASSWAAGNTIYF. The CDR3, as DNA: TGTGCCAGCAGCTGGGCGGCCGGAAACACCATATATTTT.

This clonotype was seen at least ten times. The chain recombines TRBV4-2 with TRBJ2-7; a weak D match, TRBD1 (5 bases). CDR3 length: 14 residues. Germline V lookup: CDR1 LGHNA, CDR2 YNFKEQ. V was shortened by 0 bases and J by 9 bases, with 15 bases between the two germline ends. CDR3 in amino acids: CASSQDGRVSGQYF. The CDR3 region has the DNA TGTGCCAGCAGCCAAGATGGCAGGGTTTCGGGGCAGTACTTC.

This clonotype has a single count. The CDR3: CASSPSSWVGANVLTF. In DNA, the CDR3 is TGTGCCAGCAGCCCCTCATCCTGGGTCGGGGCCAACGTCCTGACTTTC. The chain has TRBV7-3 and TRBJ2-6; D not certain. V was pared by 5 bases and J by 4 bases, with 15 bases between. Per germline, CDR1 SGHTA and CDR2 FQGTGA. CDR3 length equals 16 residues.

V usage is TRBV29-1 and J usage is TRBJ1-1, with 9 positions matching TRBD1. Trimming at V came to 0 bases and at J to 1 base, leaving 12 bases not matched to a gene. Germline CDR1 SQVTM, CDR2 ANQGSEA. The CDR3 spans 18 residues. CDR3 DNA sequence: TGCAGCGTTGAAGACCCAACAGGGGGCCCGGGACCGAACACTGAAGCTTTCTTT. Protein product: CSVEDPTGGPGPNTEAFF.

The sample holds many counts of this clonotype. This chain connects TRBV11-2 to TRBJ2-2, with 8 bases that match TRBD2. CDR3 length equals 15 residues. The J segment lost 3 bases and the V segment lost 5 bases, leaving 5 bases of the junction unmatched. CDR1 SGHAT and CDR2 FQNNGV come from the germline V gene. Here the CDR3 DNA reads TGTGCCAGCAGCCGACTAGCGTTGTACACCGGGGAGCTGTTTTTT. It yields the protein CASSRLALYTGELFF.

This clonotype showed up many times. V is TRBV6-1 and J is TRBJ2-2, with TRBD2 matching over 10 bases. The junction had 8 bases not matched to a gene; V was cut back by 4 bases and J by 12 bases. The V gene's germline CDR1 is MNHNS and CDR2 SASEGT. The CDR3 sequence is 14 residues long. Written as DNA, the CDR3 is TGTGCCAGCAGTGCCTTCCTAGCGGGAGACAAGCTGTTTTTT. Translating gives CASSAFLAGDKLFF.

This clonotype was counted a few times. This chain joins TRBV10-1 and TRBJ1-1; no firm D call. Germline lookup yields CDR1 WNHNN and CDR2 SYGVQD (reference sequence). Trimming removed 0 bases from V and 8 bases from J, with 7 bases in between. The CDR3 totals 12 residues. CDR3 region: CASSESGSEAFF. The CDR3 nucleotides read TGCGCCAGCAGTGAGTCGGGCAGCGAAGCTTTCTTT.

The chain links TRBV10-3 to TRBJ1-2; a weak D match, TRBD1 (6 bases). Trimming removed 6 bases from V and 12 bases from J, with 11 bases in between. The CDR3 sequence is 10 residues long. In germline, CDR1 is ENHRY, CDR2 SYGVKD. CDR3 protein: CAIRQGGNTF. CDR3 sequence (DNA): TGTGCCATCAGACAGGGTGGAAACACCTTC.

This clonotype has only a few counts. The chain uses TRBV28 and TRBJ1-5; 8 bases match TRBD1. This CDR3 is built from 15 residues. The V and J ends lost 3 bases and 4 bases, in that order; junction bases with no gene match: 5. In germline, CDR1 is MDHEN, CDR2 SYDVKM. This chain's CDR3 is CASSLAGGFNQPQHF. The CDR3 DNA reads TGTGCCAGCAGTTTGGCAGGGGGCTTTAATCAGCCCCAGCATTTT. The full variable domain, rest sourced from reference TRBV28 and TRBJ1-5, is DVKVTQSSRYLVKRTGEKVFLECVQDMDHENMFWYRQDPGLGLRLIYFSYDVKMKEKGDIPEGYSVSREKKERFSLILESASTNQTSMYLCASSLAGGFNQPQHFGDGTRLSIL.

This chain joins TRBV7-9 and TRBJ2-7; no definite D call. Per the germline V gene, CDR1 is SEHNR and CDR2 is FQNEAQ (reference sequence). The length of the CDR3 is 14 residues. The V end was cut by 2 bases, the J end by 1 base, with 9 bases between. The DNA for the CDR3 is TGTGCCAGCAGCTTAAGGACCGAGTCCTACGAGCAGTACTTC. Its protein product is CASSLRTESYEQYF.

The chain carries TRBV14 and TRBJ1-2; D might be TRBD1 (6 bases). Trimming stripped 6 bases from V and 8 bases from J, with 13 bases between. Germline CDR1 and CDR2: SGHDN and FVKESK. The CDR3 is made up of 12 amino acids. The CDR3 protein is CASRMGGQGYTF. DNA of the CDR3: TGTGCCAGCAGAATGGGGGGGCAGGGCTACACCTTC.

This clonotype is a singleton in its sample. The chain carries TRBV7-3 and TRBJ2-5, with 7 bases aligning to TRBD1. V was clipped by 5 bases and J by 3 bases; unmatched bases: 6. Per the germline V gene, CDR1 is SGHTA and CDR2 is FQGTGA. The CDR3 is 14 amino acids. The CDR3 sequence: CASSPEGAKETQYF. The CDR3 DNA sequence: TGTGCCAGCAGCCCCGAGGGGGCCAAAGAGACCCAGTACTTC. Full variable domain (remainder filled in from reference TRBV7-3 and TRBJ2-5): GAGVSQTPSNKVTEKGKYVELRCDPISGHTALYWYRQSLGQGPEFLIYFQGTGAADDSGLPNDRFFAVRPEGSVSTLKIQRTERGDSAVYLCASSPEGAKETQYFGPGTRLLVL.

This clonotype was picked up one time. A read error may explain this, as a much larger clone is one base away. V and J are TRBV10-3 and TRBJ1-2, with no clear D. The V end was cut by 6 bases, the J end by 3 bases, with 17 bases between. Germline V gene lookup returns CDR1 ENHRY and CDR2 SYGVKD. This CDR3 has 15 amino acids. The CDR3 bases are TGTGCCATCAGCAACGAGCCAAACTCGGACTATGGCTACACCTTC. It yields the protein CAISNEPNSDYGYTF.

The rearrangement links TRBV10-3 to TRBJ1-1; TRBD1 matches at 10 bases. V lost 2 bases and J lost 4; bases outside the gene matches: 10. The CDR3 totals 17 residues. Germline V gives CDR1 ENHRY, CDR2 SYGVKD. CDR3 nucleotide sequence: TGTGCCATCAGTGAGCCGGACAGGGGGTACGGTAGCACTGAAGCTTTCTTT. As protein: CAISEPDRGYGSTEAFF.

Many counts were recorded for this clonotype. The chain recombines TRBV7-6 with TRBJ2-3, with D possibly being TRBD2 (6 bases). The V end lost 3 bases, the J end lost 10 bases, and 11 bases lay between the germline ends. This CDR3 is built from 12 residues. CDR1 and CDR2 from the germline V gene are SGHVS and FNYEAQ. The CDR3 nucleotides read TGTGCCAGCAGCTTTATGAGGGAGGCGCAGTATTTT. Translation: CASSFMREAQYF.